These 31 T cell receptor beta chains were sequenced from one sample in a study of blood T cell dynamics during melanoma immunotherapy. Time point of the sample: pre-treatment baseline. TCRdb's copy holds only in-frame clones and misses some; the assay was immunoSEQ multiplex PCR. This sample has under 7,500 clones, with roughly 85% found just once. Sample: blood, taken from a patient treated with checkpoint blockade. Receptor source: a human donor with melanoma.

The chain carries TRBV27 and TRBJ2-3, with D hard to call. The CDR3 is 13 amino acids. The germline V gene encodes CDR1 MNHEY and CDR2 SMNVEV (reference sequence). V was cut by 6 bases and J by 2 bases, with 9 bases left in between. Here the CDR3 reads CASRQQNTDTQYF. For the CDR3, the DNA is TGTGCCAGCAGGCAACAGAACACAGATACGCAGTATTTT.

V gene TRBV6-1 combines with J gene TRBJ2-6; weak D call: TRBD1 (5 bases). This CDR3 region has 16 residues. V dropped 1 base and J dropped 1 base, with 8 bases sitting between them. The germline gives CDR1 MNHNS, CDR2 SASEGT. The CDR3 sequence: CASSEEAGSGANVLTF. DNA of the CDR3: TGTGCCAGCAGTGAAGAGGCAGGGTCTGGGGCCAACGTCCTGACTTTC.

CDR3 sequence (DNA): TGTGCCAGCAGCCCACAGGGGGCGATGGAGACCCAGTACTTC. As protein: CASSPQGAMETQYF. This sequence joins TRBV7-2 and TRBJ2-5; 9 bases align to TRBD1. CDR3 length: 14 residues. Germline V CDR1 and CDR2: SGHTA, FQGNSA. With V trimmed by 5 bases and J by 5 bases, 6 bases remained unmatched.

The chain links TRBV7-6 to TRBJ2-5; 10 nucleotides agree with TRBD2. The V gene's germline CDR1 is SGHVS and CDR2 FNYEAQ. Trimming cost V 5 bases and J 1 base; bases outside gene matches: 7. CDR3 length: 16 amino acids. The CDR3 is CASSRVLAGAQETQYF. In nucleotides, the CDR3 is TGTGCCAGCAGCAGGGTGCTAGCGGGGGCCCAAGAGACCCAGTACTTC.

This clone showed up just a few times. J is TRBJ1-2 and V is TRBV19; 7 bases line up with TRBD1. Germline loops: CDR1 LNHDA, CDR2 SQIVND (reference sequence). The J segment lost 6 bases and the V segment lost 3 bases, leaving 10 bases of the junction unmatched. The CDR3 sequence is 15 residues long. The CDR3 region has the DNA TGTGCCAGTAGTATTAAAGGGGGCACGCGGGATGGCTACACCTTC. Its protein product is CASSIKGGTRDGYTF.

The count of this clone is one. The chain combines TRBV7-2 with TRBJ1-2, with D possibly TRBD1 on 5 matching bases. The V gene's germline CDR1 is SGHTA and CDR2 FQGNSA. Between the trimmed V and J ends, which lost 5 bases and 0 bases, there was a span of 13 bases. The CDR3 covers 15 residues. CDR3: CASSPWDGANYGYTF. The CDR3 DNA is TGTGCCAGCAGCCCCTGGGACGGAGCTAACTATGGCTACACCTTC.

J is TRBJ2-3 and V is TRBV19; D is perhaps TRBD1 or TRBD2 (5 bases each). The CDR3 runs to 16 residues. The V gene lost 5 bases and the J gene lost 4 bases, with 19 bases spanning the gap. In germline, CDR1 is LNHDA, CDR2 SQIVND (reference sequence). The CDR3 DNA sequence: TGTGCCAGTAGTCATTGGGACCTCATCGCGGCAGATACGCAGTATTTT. Residues: CASSHWDLIAADTQYF. The full variable domain, completed using reference TRBV19 and TRBJ2-3, is DGGITQSPKYLFRKEGQNVTLSCEQNLNHDAMYWYRQDPGQGLRLIYYSQIVNDFQKGDIAEGYSVSREKKESFPLTVTSAQKNPTAFYLCASSHWDLIAADTQYFGPGTRLTVL.

The gene calls are TRBV14 and TRBJ2-5; TRBD1 matches at 9 bases. The CDR3 length is 19 residues. Trimming removed 3 bases from V and 5 bases from J; junction bases left unmatched: 19. Germline V gives CDR1 SGHDN, CDR2 FVKESK. This chain's CDR3 is CASSHGTGQGFRIRETQYF. CDR3 coding DNA: TGTGCCAGCAGCCATGGAACGGGACAGGGATTTAGGATACGGGAGACCCAGTACTTC.

Here the CDR3 DNA reads TGTGCCAGCAGCCTTGGGGAGGGCGGCGCAGATACGCAGTATTTT. It codes for CASSLGEGGADTQYF. The V gene is TRBV6-1, the J gene TRBJ2-3, with TRBD2 identical over 7 bases. This CDR3 contains 15 residues. Per germline, CDR1 MNHNS and CDR2 SASEGT. The ends lost 6 bases at V and 4 bases at J; junction bases unmatched: 10.

This chain links TRBV19 with TRBJ1-6, with D perhaps TRBD1 (5 bases). The CDR3 is made up of 14 amino acids. The germline gives CDR1 LNHDA, CDR2 SQIVND (reference sequence). V dropped 8 bases and J dropped 9 bases, with 17 bases sitting between them. In DNA, the CDR3 is TGTGCCAGTCATTTAGGGCAGGGAGGTTCACCCCTCCACTTT. Translating gives CASHLGQGGSPLHF.

The chain has TRBV5-4 and TRBJ2-1; 7 bases fit TRBD2. Germline trimming cut 4 bases from V and 7 bases from J; bases unmatched to any gene: 8. Per the germline V gene, CDR1 is SGHNT and CDR2 is YYREEE (reference sequence). The CDR3 has 14 residues. This CDR3 reads CASSARLARNEQFF. The CDR3 region has the DNA TGTGCCAGCAGCGCCCGACTAGCTCGTAATGAGCAGTTCTTC. Combining the CDR3 with reference TRBV5-4 and TRBJ2-1 gives the whole variable domain ETGVTQSPTHLIKTRGQQVTLRCSSQSGHNTVSWYQQALGQGPQFIFQYYREEENGRGNFPPRFSGLQFPNYSSELNVNALELDDSALYLCASSARLARNEQFFGPGTRLTVL.

This chain links TRBV5-6 with TRBJ2-3; D unclear. V gave up 4 bases and J gave up 3 bases, with 15 bases separating them. Germline values: CDR1 SGHDT, CDR2 YYEEEE. This CDR3 has 15 amino acids. DNA for the CDR3: TGTGCCAGCAGCCCCACCCACGCCGGGACAGATACGCAGTATTTT. It codes for CASSPTHAGTDTQYF.

The rearrangement uses TRBV5-6 and TRBJ2-7; maybe TRBD2 (7 bases). This CDR3 is 16 amino acids long. Trimming cost V 4 bases and J 0 bases, with 17 bases left between them. Germline V lookup: CDR1 SGHDT, CDR2 YYEEEE. CDR3 amino acids: CASSPGGGGYSYEQYF. The CDR3 region has the DNA TGTGCCAGCAGCCCGGGGGGCGGAGGTTACTCCTACGAGCAGTACTTC.

This chain connects TRBV6-5 to TRBJ1-4; 7 bases fit TRBD1. The CDR3 covers 14 residues. J gave up 3 bases and V 6 bases, and 4 bases lay outside the gene matches. Germline V CDR1 and CDR2: MNHEY, SVGAGI. CDR3: CASSKGGSNEKLFF. DNA of the CDR3: TGTGCCAGCAGCAAAGGGGGCTCTAATGAAAAACTGTTTTTT.

The J gene is TRBJ2-7, the V gene TRBV29-1; 7 bases are shared with TRBD1. With 4 bases clipped from V and 3 bases from J, the junction kept 9 bases outside the gene matches. The CDR3 runs to 14 residues. Germline loops: CDR1 SQVTM, CDR2 ANQGSEA. Written as DNA, the CDR3 is TGCAGCGTTGTTAACCCCCAGGGGGTCTACGAGCAGTACTTC. Encoded protein: CSVVNPQGVYEQYF.

The chain is built from TRBV4-2 and TRBJ1-1; 12 bases match TRBD1. The ends lost 0 bases at V and 2 bases at J; junction bases unmatched: 4. Germline V gene sequence: CDR1 LGHNA, CDR2 YNFKEQ. There are 17 residues in the CDR3. CDR3: CASSQEGTGGINTEAFF. CDR3 sequence (DNA): TGTGCCAGCAGCCAAGAAGGGACAGGGGGCATCAACACTGAAGCTTTCTTT.

This chain uses TRBV23-1 with TRBJ2-1; 7 positions match TRBD2. TRBV23-1 is designated an ORF whose function remains uncertain. V gave up 0 bases and J gave up 5 bases; unmatched junction bases: 10. CDR3 length equals 17 residues. This CDR3 is CASSQSMGGVLDNEQFF. The CDR3, as DNA: TGCGCCAGCAGTCAATCGATGGGGGGGGTGTTGGACAATGAGCAGTTCTTC.

V usage is TRBV10-3 and J usage is TRBJ2-7, with TRBD1 matching 8 bases. V was clipped by 3 bases and J by 2 bases; unmatched bases: 3. Per the germline V gene, CDR1 is ENHRY and CDR2 is SYGVKD. The CDR3 consists of 14 residues. The CDR3 here is CAISEGQGPYEQYF. The CDR3 region has the DNA TGTGCCATCAGTGAAGGACAGGGACCCTACGAGCAGTACTTC.

V gene TRBV7-9 combines with J gene TRBJ2-6; TRBD1 aligns across 9 bases. This CDR3 has 17 residues. Germline CDR1 SEHNR, CDR2 FQNEAQ (reference sequence). V dropped 6 bases and J dropped 4; count of bases not matched to a gene: 10. The CDR3 loop is CASRRSQGARGANVLTF. Written as DNA, the CDR3 is TGTGCCAGCAGGAGATCACAGGGGGCGAGAGGGGCCAACGTCCTGACTTTC.

This clone was recorded once. This chain links TRBV19 with TRBJ1-5; D remains unclear. Germline CDR1 reads LNHDA; CDR2 reads SQIVND (reference sequence). This CDR3 comprises 12 residues. V was cut by 1 base and J by 11 bases, with 9 bases left in between. Here the CDR3 reads CASSIVSGSQHF. The CDR3 nucleotides are TGTGCCAGTAGTATAGTCAGCGGTTCCCAGCATTTT.

This clone was found a few times. The chain recombines TRBV9 with TRBJ1-1; D is ambiguous. This CDR3 is 16 amino acids long. V dropped 4 bases and J dropped 0 bases, with 16 bases sitting between them. Germline V gene data show CDR1 as SGDLS and CDR2 as YYNGEE. The CDR3 loop reads CASSSRPILMNTEAFF. In DNA, the CDR3 is TGTGCCAGCAGCTCCCGACCGATCCTCATGAACACTGAAGCTTTCTTT.

DNA of the CDR3: TGCGCCAGCAGCCAAGAGGGGACAGGGGGCGCGGTTCCCTACGAGCAGTACTTC. It encodes CASSQEGTGGAVPYEQYF. The rearrangement uses TRBV4-3 and TRBJ2-7; 12 nucleotides agree with TRBD1. Germline trimming cut 0 bases from V and 2 bases from J; bases unmatched to any gene: 8. From germline, CDR1 is LGHNA and CDR2 YSLEER. This CDR3 comprises 18 residues.

The chain combines TRBV5-1 with TRBJ1-4, with D perhaps TRBD1 (5 bases). From germline, CDR1 is SGHRS and CDR2 YFSETQ. Deletions cut 0 bases from V and 4 bases from J, with 16 bases between. This CDR3 comprises 17 residues. CDR3 sequence: CASSLGVRFGGNEKLFF. The CDR3 DNA reads as TGCGCCAGCAGCTTGGGAGTGCGTTTTGGGGGTAATGAAAAACTGTTTTTT.

The chain carries TRBV5-5 and TRBJ1-5; D ambiguous. V was trimmed by 4 bases and J by 3 bases, leaving 17 bases between them. Germline values: CDR1 SGHKS, CDR2 YYEKEE (reference sequence). The CDR3 extends over 16 amino acids. The CDR3 here is CASSRAPPQVNQPQHF. CDR3 nucleotide sequence: TGTGCCAGCAGCCGCGCCCCACCCCAGGTCAATCAGCCCCAGCATTTT.

The chain recombines TRBV11-2 with TRBJ1-6; no definite D call. Germline V gives CDR1 SGHAT, CDR2 FQNNGV. The CDR3 contains 14 residues. Trimming removed 3 bases from V and 7 bases from J, with 10 bases in between. The CDR3 loop is CASSLAVGNSPLHF. The CDR3 coding sequence is TGTGCCAGCAGCTTGGCAGTAGGAAATTCACCCCTCCACTTT.

A single count supports this clone. The rearrangement joins TRBV9 to TRBJ2-6, with 8 bases aligning to TRBD1. This CDR3 contains 18 residues. The germline V gene encodes CDR1 SGDLS and CDR2 YYNGEE. V trimming: 4 bases; J trimming: 1 base; junction bases outside the gene matches: 10. The CDR3: CASSRRDRITSGANVLTF. The CDR3 DNA follows: TGTGCCAGCAGCAGACGGGACAGGATCACGTCTGGGGCCAACGTCCTGACTTTC.

The rearrangement links TRBV10-3 to TRBJ1-5; weak D call: TRBD1 (6 bases). V was pared by 10 bases and J by 0 bases, with 10 bases between. The germline V gene has CDR1 ENHRY and CDR2 SYGVKD. The CDR3 loop spans 13 amino acids. As DNA, the CDR3 is TGTGCCACACAGGGAGATAGCAATCAGCCCCAGCATTTT. Translating it yields CATQGDSNQPQHF.

The chain recombines TRBV30 with TRBJ2-5; TRBD1 agrees at 10 bases. V lost 3 bases to trimming and J lost 5 bases; unmatched junction nucleotides: 6. The CDR3 sequence is 14 residues long. Germline assignment: CDR1 GTSNPN and CDR2 SVGIG (reference sequence). CDR3 amino acids: CAWRGTGDVETQYF. CDR3 DNA sequence: TGTGCCTGGAGGGGGACAGGGGACGTTGAGACCCAGTACTTC.

V usage is TRBV7-3 and J usage is TRBJ1-1, with 8 bases fitting TRBD1. The CDR3 is 15 residues long. CDR1 and CDR2 from the germline V gene are SGHTA and FQGTGA. V gave up 5 bases and J gave up 1 base; unmatched junction bases: 6. The CDR3 DNA reads TGTGCCAGCAGCCTAAACGGACAGGGGAACACTGAAGCTTTCTTT. Its translation: CASSLNGQGNTEAFF.

V gene TRBV6-4 combines with J gene TRBJ2-1; 11 bases line up with TRBD2. Germline V gene lookup returns CDR1 MRHNA and CDR2 SNTAGT. The CDR3 totals 18 residues. With V trimmed by 0 bases and J by 4 bases, 8 bases remained unmatched. CDR3 amino acids: CASSDSKLAGGRYNEQFF. The DNA for the CDR3 is TGTGCCAGCAGTGACTCGAAGCTAGCGGGGGGACGATACAATGAGCAGTTCTTC.

The CDR3 sequence is CASSLPVGEQFF. The CDR3, as DNA: TGTGCCAGCAGTCTTCCCGTCGGTGAGCAGTTCTTC. The chain employs TRBV2 and TRBJ2-1; D remains ambiguous. The length of the CDR3 is 12 residues. The germline V gene has CDR1 SNHLY and CDR2 FYNNEI. Trimming removed 5 bases at V and 9 bases at J, with 11 bases between.